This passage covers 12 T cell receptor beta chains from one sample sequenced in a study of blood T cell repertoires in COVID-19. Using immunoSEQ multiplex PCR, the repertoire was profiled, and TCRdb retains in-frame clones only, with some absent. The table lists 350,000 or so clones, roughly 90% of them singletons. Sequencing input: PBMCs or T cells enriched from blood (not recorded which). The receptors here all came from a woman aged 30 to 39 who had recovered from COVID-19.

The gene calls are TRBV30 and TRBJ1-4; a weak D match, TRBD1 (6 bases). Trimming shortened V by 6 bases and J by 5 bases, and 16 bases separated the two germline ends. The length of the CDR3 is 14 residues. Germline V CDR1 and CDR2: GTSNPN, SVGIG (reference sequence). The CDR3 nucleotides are TGTGCCTGCAGACAGGAGGTGTGGAATGAAAAACTGTTTTTT. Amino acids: CACRQEVWNEKLFF. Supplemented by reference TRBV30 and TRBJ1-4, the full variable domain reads SQTIHQWPATLVQPVGSPLSLECTVEGTSNPNLYWYRQAAGRGLQLLFYSVGIGQISSEVPQNLSASRPQDRQFILSSKKLLLSDSGFYLCACRQEVWNEKLFFGSGTQLSVL.

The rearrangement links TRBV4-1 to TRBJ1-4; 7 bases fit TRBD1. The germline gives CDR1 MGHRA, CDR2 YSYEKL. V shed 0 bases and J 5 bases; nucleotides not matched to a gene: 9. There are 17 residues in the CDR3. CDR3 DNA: TGCGCCAGCAGCCAAGATCGGACGAGGGGGCCGAATGAAAAACTGTTTTTT. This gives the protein CASSQDRTRGPNEKLFF.

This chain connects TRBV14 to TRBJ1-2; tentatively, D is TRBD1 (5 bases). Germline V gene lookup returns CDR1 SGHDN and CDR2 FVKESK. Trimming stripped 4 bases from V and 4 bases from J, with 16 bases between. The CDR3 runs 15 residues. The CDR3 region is CASSPPGGRVYGYTF. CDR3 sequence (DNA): TGTGCCAGCAGCCCCCCCGGGGGAAGGGTCTATGGCTACACCTTC.

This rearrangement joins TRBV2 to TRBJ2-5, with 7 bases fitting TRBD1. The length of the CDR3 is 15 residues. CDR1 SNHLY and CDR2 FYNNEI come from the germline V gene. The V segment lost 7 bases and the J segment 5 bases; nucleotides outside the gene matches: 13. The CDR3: CASIPDRSSRETQYF. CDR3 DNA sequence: TGTGCCAGCATTCCGGACAGGTCCTCCCGGGAGACCCAGTACTTC.

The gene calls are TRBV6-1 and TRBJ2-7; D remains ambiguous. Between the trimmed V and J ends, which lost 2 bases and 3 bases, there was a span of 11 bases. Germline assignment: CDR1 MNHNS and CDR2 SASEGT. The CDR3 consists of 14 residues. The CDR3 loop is CASSELGRNYEQYF. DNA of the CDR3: TGTGCCAGCAGTGAATTAGGCAGGAACTACGAGCAGTACTTC.

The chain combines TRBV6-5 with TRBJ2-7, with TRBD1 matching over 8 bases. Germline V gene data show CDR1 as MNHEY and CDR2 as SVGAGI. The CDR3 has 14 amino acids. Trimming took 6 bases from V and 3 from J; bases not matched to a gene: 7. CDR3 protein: CASRPNRGNYEQYF. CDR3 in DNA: TGTGCCAGCAGACCTAACAGGGGGAACTACGAGCAGTACTTC.

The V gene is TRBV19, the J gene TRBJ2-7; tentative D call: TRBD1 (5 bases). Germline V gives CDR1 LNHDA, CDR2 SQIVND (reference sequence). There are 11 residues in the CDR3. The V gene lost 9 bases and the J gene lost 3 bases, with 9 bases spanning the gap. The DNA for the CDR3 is TGTGCCAGAAGACAGAGCTACGAGCAGTACTTC. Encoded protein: CARRQSYEQYF.

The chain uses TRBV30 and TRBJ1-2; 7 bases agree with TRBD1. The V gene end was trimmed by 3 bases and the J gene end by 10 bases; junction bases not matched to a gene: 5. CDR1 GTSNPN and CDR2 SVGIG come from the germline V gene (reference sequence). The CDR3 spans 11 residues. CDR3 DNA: TGTGCCTGGAGCCAGACAGGGACCTACACCTTC. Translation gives CAWSQTGTYTF.

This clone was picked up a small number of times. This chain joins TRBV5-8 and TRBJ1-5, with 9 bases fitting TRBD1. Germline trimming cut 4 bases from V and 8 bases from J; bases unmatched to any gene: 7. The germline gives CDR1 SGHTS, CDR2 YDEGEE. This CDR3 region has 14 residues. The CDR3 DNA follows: TGTGCCAGCAGCCGGACAGGGGTCGGTGAGCCCCAGCATTTT. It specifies CASSRTGVGEPQHF.

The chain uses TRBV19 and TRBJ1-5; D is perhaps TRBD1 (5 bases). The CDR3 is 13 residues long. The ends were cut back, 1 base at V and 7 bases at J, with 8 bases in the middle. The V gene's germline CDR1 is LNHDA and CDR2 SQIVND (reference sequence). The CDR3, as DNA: TGTGCCAGTAGTATAGGGACATACCAGCCCCAGCATTTT. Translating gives CASSIGTYQPQHF.

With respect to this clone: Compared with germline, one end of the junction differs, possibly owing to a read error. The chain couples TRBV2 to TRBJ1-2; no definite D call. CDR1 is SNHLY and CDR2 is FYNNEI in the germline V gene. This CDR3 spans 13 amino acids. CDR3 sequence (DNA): TGTGCCAGCAGTGAAGCAACTAAGTATGGCTACACCTTC. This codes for CASSEATKYGYTF.

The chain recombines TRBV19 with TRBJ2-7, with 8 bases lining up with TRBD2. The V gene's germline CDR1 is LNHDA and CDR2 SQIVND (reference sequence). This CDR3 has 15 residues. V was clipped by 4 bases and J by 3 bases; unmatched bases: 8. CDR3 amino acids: CASSTPTGGGYEQYF. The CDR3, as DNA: TGTGCCAGTAGTACCCCTACCGGGGGGGGCTACGAGCAGTACTTC.